This T cell receptor beta chain was profiled in a study of cytomegalovirus exposure and HLA in healthy donors. As for the study in general: Caucasian-associated ancestry cluster membership applied to around 80% of a few hundred genotyped donors.

With regard to this clone: What it binds is not known.

Study-level results: A later analysis by the authors found several of the most significant clusters apparently linked to common viral pathogens. Per a later analysis, HLA-associated TCR beta chains showed more clonal expansion than other, equally common TCR beta chains.

Use of 60 Vbeta and 13 Jbeta primers characterized the PCR. The table came from immunoSEQ multiplex PCR; TCRdb's copy has only in-frame clones and leaves some out. The repertoire shows tens of thousands of clones; the top ten hold approximately 6.3%. Looked up from germline, CDR1 is MNHNS and CDR2 is SASEGT. V lost 2 bases to trimming and J lost 2 bases, with 12 bases between them. The CDR3 covers 15 residues. The specimen sequenced was PBMCs. V is TRBV6-1 and J is TRBJ1-2; a possible D gene is TRBD1 (6 bases). The clonotype originates from a human donor in good health. The CDR3 loop is CASSEWGGANYGYTF. The CDR3 DNA sequence: TGTGCCAGCAGTGAATGGGGGGGGGCCAACTATGGCTACACCTTC.